The rows below give T cell receptor beta chains drawn from one sample of a study of neoadjuvant anti-PD-1 for oral cavity cancer. TCRdb's table, derived via immunoSEQ multiplex PCR, lists solely in-frame clones and lacks some. The sample shows roughly 20,000 clones, 35% to 55% of them seen only once. The source was tumor tissue, collected after nivolumab (anti-PD-1) treatment. The receptors shown here come from a person aged 40 to 85 with oral cavity squamous cell carcinoma. Each CDR3 is given with its conserved first and last residue. A D gene is named only where the DNA matches it firmly.

d_call | v_call | cdr3_length | cdr3_aa
. | TRBV5-4 | 13 | CASRRQGTYEQYF
TRBD1 | TRBV10-1 | 18 | CASSEYKRTGDTSYEQYF
. | TRBV28 | 13 | CASSYNSNEKLFF
. | TRBV27 | 14 | CASSPSWGQETQYF
. | TRBV7-9 | 11 | CASSLQDKAFF
. | TRBV10-3 | 14 | CAISEGGPNQPQHF
TRBD1 | TRBV7-1 | 16 | CASSQQRGRKNEKLFF
. | TRBV5-1 | 15 | CASSLGGPVINEQFF
TRBD1 | TRBV4-3 | 16 | CASSPAFGTGNEKLFF
. | TRBV7-3 | 13 | CASSHTWNTEAFF
. | TRBV30 | 12 | CAWSVQDYGYTF
. | TRBV19 | 13 | CASSPARDYGYTF
TRBD1 | TRBV5-1 | 18 | CASSSPQGASSYNSPLHF
. | TRBV7-6 | 16 | CASSLATTVNTDTQYF
. | TRBV5-4 | 13 | CASSLKESEKLFF
TRBD2 | TRBV29-1 | 16 | CSVEDTTSGDQETQYF
. | TRBV30 | 14 | CAWSTGGANTEAFF
TRBD2 | TRBV5-4 | 18 | CASSLGATSGGSSYEQYF
. | TRBV7-6 | 14 | CASSLMTTNTEAFF
. | TRBV19 | 18 | CASRLGATDYYSNQPQHF
. | TRBV5-1 | 14 | CASTGRTRNQPQHF
. | TRBV29-1 | 11 | CSVDLNYGYTF
. | TRBV9 | 14 | CASSVVGSNQPQHF
. | TRBV11-2 | 15 | CASSFGGPSTDTQYF
TRBD2 | TRBV7-9 | 15 | CASSLVGGSTDTQYF
TRBD2 | TRBV5-1 | 16 | CASSLGTSGGAGEQFF
. | TRBV6-1 | 12 | CASSEGVHGYTF
. | TRBV27 | 14 | CASRWDGRTGELFF
. | TRBV7-2 | 15 | CASSLAGQIDQPQHF
. | TRBV29-1 | 14 | CSVRVRDRPNEQYF
. | TRBV5-1 | 15 | CASSLAQGLYNEQFF
. | TRBV7-2 | 15 | CASSRTGGGLQPQHF
. | TRBV6-5 | 13 | CASSVTDYTEAFF
TRBD1 | TRBV6-5 | 13 | CASSRDRDYEQYF
. | TRBV6-6 | 16 | CASSYSLPPRGDEQFF
. | TRBV4-3 | 13 | CASSQDSPDTQYF
TRBD2 | TRBV13 | 14 | CASSVSGGGNTQYF
. | TRBV29-1 | 13 | CSVEGNTNTEAFF
TRBD1 | TRBV5-1 | 15 | CASSDDGQAPWGYTF